The 14 T cell receptor beta chains presented below share a single source sample, sequenced in a study of early T cells in non-severe SARS-CoV-2 infection. TCRdb re-analysed the 5' RACE reads in MiXCR, keeping a single row per CDR3 protein. The profile shows about 48,000 distinct CDR3 sequences, more than 6.5% of them singletons. Sequences were obtained from whole blood. These receptors were obtained from an adult who was a healthcare worker with PCR-confirmed SARS-CoV-2 infection or an uninfected control (not recorded which).

This clonotype was seen a handful of times. This sequence joins TRBV29-1 and TRBJ2-2; 8 bases align to TRBD1. Germline V lookup: CDR1 SQVTM, CDR2 ANQGSEA. This CDR3 spans 14 amino acids. The ends lost 7 bases at V and 3 bases at J; junction bases unmatched: 7. CDR3 protein: CSAAGGLDTGELFF. CDR3 bases: TGCAGCGCCGCAGGGGGCCTGGACACCGGGGAGCTGTTTTTT.

This clonotype was detected only a few times. This chain links TRBV24-1 with TRBJ2-5, with D possibly TRBD2 on 6 matching bases. The CDR3 sequence is 14 residues long. Deletions cut 5 bases from V and 0 bases from J, with 9 bases between. Germline CDR1 KGHDR, CDR2 SFDVKD. The CDR3 spells CATSARTNQETQYF. CDR3 sequence (DNA): TGTGCCACCAGTGCCCGGACTAACCAAGAGACCCAGTACTTC.

In this sample, this clonotype turned up many times. The V call is TRBV3-1, the J call TRBJ2-7; D not resolved. This CDR3 region has 12 residues. Trimming took 3 bases from V and 4 from J, leaving 7 bases between them. Germline CDR1 LGHDT, CDR2 YNNKEL (reference sequence). DNA of the CDR3: TGTGCCAGCAGCCATGACGTTTACGAGCAGTACTTC. This gives the protein CASSHDVYEQYF.

This rearrangement joins TRBV29-1 to TRBJ1-2; 8 bases agree with TRBD1. The CDR3 sequence is 13 residues long. From germline, CDR1 is SQVTM and CDR2 ANQGSEA. V dropped 6 bases and J dropped 3; count of bases not matched to a gene: 6. The chain's CDR3 is CSVTGGDDYGYTF. The CDR3 bases are TGCAGCGTAACAGGGGGTGATGACTATGGCTACACCTTC. The full variable domain, its missing parts supplied by reference TRBV29-1 and TRBJ1-2, is SAVISQKPSRDICQRGTSLTIQCQVDSQVTMMFWYRQQPGQSLTLIATANQGSEATYESGFVIDKFPISRPNLTFSTLTVSNMSPEDSSIYLCSVTGGDDYGYTFGSGTRLTVV.

The table lists this clonotype with a few counts. The V gene is TRBV2, the J gene TRBJ2-3; 9 bases fit TRBD2. Germline V CDR1 and CDR2: SNHLY, FYNNEI. V lost 10 bases and J lost 3; bases outside the gene matches: 5. CDR3 size: 13 residues. CDR3 protein: CATGAGGTDTQYF. CDR3 nucleotide sequence: TGTGCCACGGGAGCGGGGGGTACAGATACGCAGTATTTT.

A note on this clonotype: Sequence at one end of the junction differs from germline and may be a read error. J is TRBJ1-3 and V is TRBV10-2, with TRBD1 identical over 7 bases. In germline, CDR1 is WSHSY, CDR2 SAAADI. The CDR3 runs 13 residues. The CDR3 DNA reads as TGCGCCGGCAGCACAGGGGCTGGAAACACCATATATTTT. Amino acid sequence: CAGSTGAGNTIYF.

This clonotype has a handful of counts. The chain is built from TRBV10-3 and TRBJ2-7, with D possibly being TRBD1 (6 bases). The CDR3 consists of 14 residues. The V end was cut by 0 bases, the J end by 5 bases, with 11 bases between. From germline, CDR1 is ENHRY and CDR2 SYGVKD. CDR3 in DNA: TGTGCCATCAGTGAGTCGGGGACAATCCACGAGCAGTACTTC. Protein sequence: CAISESGTIHEQYF.

This clonotype was detected only a few times. The chain links TRBV25-1 to TRBJ2-1; D is perhaps TRBD2 (6 bases). Trimming stripped 2 bases from V and 7 bases from J, with 15 bases between. Germline V gives CDR1 MGHDK, CDR2 SYGVNS. The CDR3 covers 15 residues. The CDR3 loop is CASSEDGDGGNEQFF. CDR3 nucleotide sequence: TGTGCCAGCAGTGAAGACGGAGACGGAGGGAATGAGCAGTTCTTC.

Many counts were recorded for this clonotype. This sequence joins TRBV7-8 and TRBJ2-3, with TRBD2 matching over 7 bases. Per germline, CDR1 SGHVS and CDR2 FQNEAQ. V trimming: 2 bases; J trimming: 0 bases; junction bases outside the gene matches: 2. The CDR3 consists of 15 residues. DNA of the CDR3: TGTGCCAGCAGCTTACTAGCGGAGAGCACAGATACGCAGTATTTT. It encodes CASSLLAESTDTQYF.

This clonotype was seen at least ten times. The chain links TRBV6-1 to TRBJ2-5; D gene ambiguous. There are 13 residues in the CDR3. Germline V gives CDR1 MNHNS, CDR2 SASEGT. Trimming shortened V by 4 bases and J by 0 bases, and 6 bases separated the two germline ends. The CDR3 region is CASSAQNQETQYF. The CDR3 DNA is TGTGCCAGCAGTGCACAGAACCAAGAGACCCAGTACTTC.

This clonotype was seen repeatedly, ten times or more. V gene TRBV18 combines with J gene TRBJ2-3; 8 positions match TRBD1. There are 17 residues in the CDR3. Per germline, CDR1 KGHSH and CDR2 LQKENI. Unmatched junction bases numbered 16, after V lost 7 bases and J lost 4 bases. The CDR3 sequence is CASFSGGLSQSADTQYF. The CDR3 nucleotides read TGTGCCAGCTTCTCAGGGGGCCTCTCCCAATCGGCAGATACGCAGTATTTT.

V usage is TRBV11-2 and J usage is TRBJ2-2, with a weak D call TRBD2 (5 bases). V gave up 1 base and J gave up 0 bases, with 6 bases separating them. The germline gives CDR1 SGHAT, CDR2 FQNNGV. The CDR3 covers 15 residues. The chain's CDR3 is CASSLVGANTGELFF. CDR3 DNA sequence: TGTGCCAGCAGCTTAGTGGGAGCGAACACCGGGGAGCTGTTTTTT.

The rearrangement uses TRBV27 and TRBJ2-7, with D possibly TRBD1 on 5 matching bases. Trimming took 2 bases from V and 2 from J, leaving 7 bases between them. Looked up from germline, CDR1 is MNHEY and CDR2 is SMNVEV (reference sequence). This CDR3 region has 13 residues. For the CDR3, the DNA is TGTGCCAGCAGTTTAAGGGGCCCCTACGAGCAGTACTTC. Its translation: CASSLRGPYEQYF.

This clonotype was seen at least ten times. The chain has TRBV6-6 and TRBJ1-1, with 9 positions matching TRBD1. The CDR3 covers 18 residues. The trim removed 4 bases at V and 0 bases at J, leaving 12 bases unmatched. Germline V lookup: CDR1 MNHNY, CDR2 SVGAGI (reference sequence). Here the CDR3 DNA reads TGTGCCAGCAGTTCACAGGGGGACAGGGTGAGGGTGAACACTGAAGCTTTCTTT. This codes for CASSSQGDRVRVNTEAFF.